Given below is one T cell receptor (beta chain) in context. This clonotype was counted ten times or more. Its antigen is currently not known. No qualities accompany the bases; no much larger clone lies one base away. Trimming costs V 2 bases and J 4 bases, and their ends lie 12 bases apart. From cysteine to phenylalanine, the CDR3 is 15 amino acids long. This entry keeps only the CDR3 DNA: 45 bases, framed from base 1. CDR1 and CDR2 (SGHAT, FQNNGV) derive from the germline V gene. The TCR beta CDR3 regions were amplified from the RNA transcripts. A first-round RT-PCR of the TCR CDR3 used the HTBI primer set with the Qiagen OneStep RT-PCR kit. A second multiplex PCR round built the libraries, followed by size selection and purification. The libraries were sequenced on an Illumina HiSeq2000 using paired-end 100 bp reads. Per the authors' processing: Raw data were processed with SOAPnuke, discarding reads with adapters, uncalled bases, mean Phred below 15, or no exact constant-primer or identifier match. COPE v1.2.5 was used to merge the high-quality paired reads, and each unique nucleotide sequence was defined as a clonotype. MiTCR v1.1 was used to align the clonotypes against IMGT TRBV, TRBD and TRBJ reference segments. Analysis was restricted to V-J combinations with a frequency above 0.0001, which covered roughly 99% of repertoires. A TCS score was defined as the ratio between F50 (clonal expansion) and ExV (chaos), using BLOSUM62-based TCRdist between CDR3 peptides within each V-J. Welch's t-statistics and random forest reduced around 510 V-J features to roughly 13, which were used in a naive Bayes classifier (R e1071). In TCRdb, the public reads were trimmed at Q25 with fastp and aligned with MiXCR, with productive beta chains retained. Every CDR3 protein is listed once, alongside the most common genes and DNA of its rows. None of the V and J calls come from the authors' own analysis; TCRdb made them. Within this sample are hundreds of thousands of distinct CDR3 sequences, with about a fifth of them counted one time only. 34% of the sample is in the top ten clones.

Ophthalmopathy patients had moderately to severely active disease, with a Clinical Activity Score of 3 or more, a NOSPECS grade of 4 or more, and a disease duration of less than 3 months. Exclusion was applied to patients with uncontrolled infections, other autoimmune diseases, pregnancy or lactation. Diagnoses were established on the basis of clinical symptoms, serum thyroxine and TRAb, thyroid ultrasound, and orbital computed tomography. PBMCs were separated from 10 ml of fresh peripheral blood using Ficoll-Paque density gradient centrifugation. Trizol reagent was used to extract total RNA, and RNA quality was then checked on an Agilent 2100 Bioanalyzer. This specimen comes from a study of T cells in Graves' hyperthyroidism and ophthalmopathy (dated by TCRdb to about 2019). Looking at the study overall: Peripheral blood was collected at initial diagnosis, before any treatment. An independent validation cohort of under 20 hyperthyroidism patients and more than 15 patients who later progressed to ophthalmopathy tested prospective prediction of ophthalmopathy. Once sampling was done, hyperthyroidism patients were given methimazole at a starting dose of 30 mg daily, whereas ophthalmopathy patients were given high-dose intravenous methylprednisolone. The paper describes TCR Vbeta CDR3 sequencing of 140 or so peripheral blood samples, made up of roughly 40 ophthalmopathy patients, around 73 hyperthyroidism patients and some 17 progressor patients. Thyroid tissue and blood T-cell repertoires from roughly 6 Graves' hyperthyroidism patients were also compared in the study. To identify distinguishing TCR V-J signatures, a discovery cohort of roughly 100 patients was used, comprising roughly 45 with Graves' ophthalmopathy and roughly 60 with stable Graves' hyperthyroidism. For training and testing, the 100 patients in the discovery cohort were randomly divided in a 7:3 ratio.

The investigation overall reported the following: Most expanded thyroid clonotypes (frequency above 0.001) were also detected in blood, suggesting blood repertoires may reflect thyroid immune responses. In validation, the model predicted progression to ophthalmopathy with over 65% sensitivity and approximately 72% specificity, a median of approximately 6.7 months before onset. Sample size was not statistically predetermined, and blinding of investigators to group allocation was not performed. A model built on a 13 V-J signature distinguished ophthalmopathy from stable hyperthyroidism, reaching 85% to 90% sensitivity and under 84% specificity in cross-validation and 80%/75% in testing.

This TCR derives from a man younger than 40 with Graves' ophthalmopathy. Material for sequencing was blood. The chain links TRBV11-2 with TRBJ2-1; possibly the D gene is TRBD1, per 5 matching bases. This receptor carries the CDR3 CASSLQQEIYNEQFF. The nucleotide sequence reads as follows: TGTGCCAGCAGCTTACAACAGGAGATATACAATGAGCAGTTCTTC.